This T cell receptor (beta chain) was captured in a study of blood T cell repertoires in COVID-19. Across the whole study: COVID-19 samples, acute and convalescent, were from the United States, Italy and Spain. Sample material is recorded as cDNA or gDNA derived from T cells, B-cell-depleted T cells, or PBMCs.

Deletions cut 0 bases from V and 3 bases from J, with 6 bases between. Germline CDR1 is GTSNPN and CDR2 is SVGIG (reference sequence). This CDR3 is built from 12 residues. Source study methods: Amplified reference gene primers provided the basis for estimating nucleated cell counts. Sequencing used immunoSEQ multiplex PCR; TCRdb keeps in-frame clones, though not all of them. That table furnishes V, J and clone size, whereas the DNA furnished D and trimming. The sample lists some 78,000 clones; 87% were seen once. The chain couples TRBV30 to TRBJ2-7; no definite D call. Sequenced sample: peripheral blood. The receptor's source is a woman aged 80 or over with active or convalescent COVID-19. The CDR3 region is CAWSVGDYEQYF. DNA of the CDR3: TGTGCCTGGAGTGTAGGAGACTACGAGCAGTACTTC.